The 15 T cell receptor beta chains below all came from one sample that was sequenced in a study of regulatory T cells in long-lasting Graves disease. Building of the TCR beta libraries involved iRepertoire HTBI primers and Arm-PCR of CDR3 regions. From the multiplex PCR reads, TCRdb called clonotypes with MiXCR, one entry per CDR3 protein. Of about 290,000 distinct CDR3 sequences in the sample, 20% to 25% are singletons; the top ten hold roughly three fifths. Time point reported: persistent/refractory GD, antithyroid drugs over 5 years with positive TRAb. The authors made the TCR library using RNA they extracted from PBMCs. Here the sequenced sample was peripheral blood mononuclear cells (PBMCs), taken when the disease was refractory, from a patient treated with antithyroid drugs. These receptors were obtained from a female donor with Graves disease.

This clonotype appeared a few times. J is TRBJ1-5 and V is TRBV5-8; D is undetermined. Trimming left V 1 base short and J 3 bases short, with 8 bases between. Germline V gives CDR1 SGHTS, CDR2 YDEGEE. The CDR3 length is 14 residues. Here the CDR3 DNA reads TGTGCCAGCAGCTTGAATAGGGACAATCAGCCCCAGCATTTT. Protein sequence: CASSLNRDNQPQHF.

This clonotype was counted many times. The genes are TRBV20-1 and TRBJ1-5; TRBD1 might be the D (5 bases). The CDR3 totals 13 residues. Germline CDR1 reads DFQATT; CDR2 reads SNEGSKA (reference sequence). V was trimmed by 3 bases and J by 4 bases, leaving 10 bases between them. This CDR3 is CSASGAGNQPQHF. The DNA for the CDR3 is TGCAGTGCTAGTGGGGCAGGGAATCAGCCCCAGCATTTT.

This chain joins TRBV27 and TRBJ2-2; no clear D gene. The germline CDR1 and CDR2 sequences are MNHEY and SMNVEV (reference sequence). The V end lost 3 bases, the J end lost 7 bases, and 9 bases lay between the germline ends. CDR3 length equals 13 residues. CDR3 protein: CASSFLRDGELFF. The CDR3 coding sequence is TGTGCCAGCAGTTTTCTCCGTGACGGGGAGCTGTTTTTT.

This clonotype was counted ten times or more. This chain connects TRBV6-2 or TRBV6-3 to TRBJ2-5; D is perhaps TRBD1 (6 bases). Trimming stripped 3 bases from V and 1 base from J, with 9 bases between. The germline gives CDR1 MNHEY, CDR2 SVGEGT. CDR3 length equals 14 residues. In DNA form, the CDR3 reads TGTGCCAGCAGTTATACGACAGGCCAAGAGACCCAGTACTTC. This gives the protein CASSYTTGQETQYF.

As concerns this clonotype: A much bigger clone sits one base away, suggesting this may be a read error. This CDR3 reads CATSVGPTKETQYF. The CDR3 coding sequence is TGTGCCACCAGTGTGGGACCCACGAAAGAGACCCAGTACTTC. This chain uses TRBV24-1 with TRBJ2-5; either TRBD1 or TRBD2 may fit D (5 bases each). V lost 5 bases and J 3 bases, leaving 12 bases between the germline ends. Germline CDR1 and CDR2: KGHDR and SFDVKD. The CDR3 covers 14 residues.

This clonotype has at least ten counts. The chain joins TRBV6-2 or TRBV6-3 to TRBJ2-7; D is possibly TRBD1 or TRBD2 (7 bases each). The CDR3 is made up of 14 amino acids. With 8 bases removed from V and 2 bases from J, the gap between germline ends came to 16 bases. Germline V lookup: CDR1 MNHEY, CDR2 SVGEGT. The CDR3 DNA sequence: TGTGCCAGCGCTCCAGCGGGACAGACCTACGAGCAGTACTTC. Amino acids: CASAPAGQTYEQYF.

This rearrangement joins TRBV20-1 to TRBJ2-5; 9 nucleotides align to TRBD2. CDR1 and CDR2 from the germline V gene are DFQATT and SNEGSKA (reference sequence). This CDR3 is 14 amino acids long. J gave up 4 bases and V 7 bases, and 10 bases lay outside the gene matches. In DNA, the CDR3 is TGCAGTGTCCCGGATAGCGGGAGTCTAGAGACCCAGTACTTC. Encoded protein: CSVPDSGSLETQYF.

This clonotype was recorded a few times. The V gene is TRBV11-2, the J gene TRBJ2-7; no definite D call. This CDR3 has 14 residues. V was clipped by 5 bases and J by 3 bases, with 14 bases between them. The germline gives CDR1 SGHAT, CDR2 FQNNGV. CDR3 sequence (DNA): TGTGCCAGCAGCCCCCGTCCTGACGTCTACGAGCAGTACTTC. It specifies CASSPRPDVYEQYF.

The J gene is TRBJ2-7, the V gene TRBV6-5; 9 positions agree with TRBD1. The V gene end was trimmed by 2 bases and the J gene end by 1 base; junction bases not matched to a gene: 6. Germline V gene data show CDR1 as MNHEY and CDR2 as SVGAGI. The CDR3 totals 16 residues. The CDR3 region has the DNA TGTGCCAGCAGTTACAGTCTACAGGGGGCTTCCTACGAGCAGTACTTC. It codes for CASSYSLQGASYEQYF.

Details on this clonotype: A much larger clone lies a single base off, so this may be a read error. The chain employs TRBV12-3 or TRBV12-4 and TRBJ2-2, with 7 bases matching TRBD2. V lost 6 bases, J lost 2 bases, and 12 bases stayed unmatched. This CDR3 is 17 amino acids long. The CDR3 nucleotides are TGTGCCAGCAGGACAGCCCTAGCGGAATTCAACACCGGGGAGCTGTTTTTT. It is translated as CASRTALAEFNTGELFF.

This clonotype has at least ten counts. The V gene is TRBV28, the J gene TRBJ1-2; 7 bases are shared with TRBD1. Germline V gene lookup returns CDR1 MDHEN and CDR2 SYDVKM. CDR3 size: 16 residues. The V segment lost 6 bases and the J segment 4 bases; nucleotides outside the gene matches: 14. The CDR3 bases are TGTGCCAGCAGCTCACACCAAACAGGGGATGGCTATGGCTACACCTTC. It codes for CASSSHQTGDGYGYTF.

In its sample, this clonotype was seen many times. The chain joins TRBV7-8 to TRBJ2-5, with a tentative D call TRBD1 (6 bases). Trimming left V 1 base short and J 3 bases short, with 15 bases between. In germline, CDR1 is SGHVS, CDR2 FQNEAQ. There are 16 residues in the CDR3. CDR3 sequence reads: CASSLGVWDMEETQYF. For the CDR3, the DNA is TGTGCCAGCAGCTTAGGAGTTTGGGACATGGAAGAGACCCAGTACTTC.

CDR3 DNA sequence: TGCGCCAGCAGCGAGTACAGGGGCAATCAGCCCCAGCATTTT. This encodes CASSEYRGNQPQHF. The chain is built from TRBV4-3 and TRBJ1-5, with D tentatively TRBD1 (6 bases). The V gene lost 5 bases and the J gene lost 2 bases, with 10 bases spanning the gap. CDR1 is LGHNA, CDR2 YSLEER, per germline. This CDR3 contains 14 residues.

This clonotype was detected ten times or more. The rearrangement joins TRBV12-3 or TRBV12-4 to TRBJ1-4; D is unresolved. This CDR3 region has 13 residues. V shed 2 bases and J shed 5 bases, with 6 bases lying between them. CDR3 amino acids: CASSLRVNEKLFF. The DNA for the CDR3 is TGTGCCAGCAGTTTAAGGGTAAATGAAAAACTGTTTTTT.

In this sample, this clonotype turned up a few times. The CDR3 DNA is TGTGCCAGCAGCGGGTTGACCGGACGAGAGACCCAGTACTTC. Translation gives CASSGLTGRETQYF. The chain joins TRBV7-9 to TRBJ2-5; D ambiguous. CDR1 and CDR2 (germline): SEHNR, FQNEAQ (reference sequence). CDR3 length: 14 amino acids. V lost 5 bases, J lost 4 bases, and 14 bases lay in between.